This TCR beta chain came from a study of T cells in Graves' hyperthyroidism and ophthalmopathy. RNA transcripts provided the source from which TCR beta CDR3 regions were amplified. A set of HTBI primers served as the primers for a first-round RT-PCR of the TCR CDR3. Each CDR3 protein is one row after TCRdb ran MiXCR on the multiplex PCR reads. Among about 580,000 distinct CDR3 sequences listed, approximately 15% were seen once. Study results and caveats: Blood also held most thyroid clonotypes expanded beyond 0.001.

Comments on this clonotype: Its specificity is unknown.

The TCR originated in a woman aged 25-40 years with Graves' hyperthyroidism that later progressed to Graves' ophthalmopathy. The sequencing input was blood.

The CDR3 sequence: CASSTTGYNQPQHF. The CDR3 DNA reads as TGTGCCAGCAGCACAACAGGTTACAATCAGCCCCAGCATTTT. The rearrangement uses TRBV5-6 and TRBJ1-5; tentative D call: TRBD1 (5 bases). Looked up from germline, CDR1 is SGHDT and CDR2 is YYEEEE. Trimming removed 4 bases at V and 3 bases at J, with 11 bases between. CDR3 length: 14 residues. Full variable domain (outside the CDR3, taken from reference TRBV5-6 and TRBJ1-5): DAGVTQSPTHLIKTRGQQVTLRCSPKSGHDTVSWYQQALGQGPQFIFQYYEEEERQRGNFPDRFSGHQFPNYSSELNVNALLLGDSALYLCASSTTGYNQPQHFGDGTRLSIL.